This T cell receptor (beta chain) stems from a study of blood T cell repertoires in COVID-19. Looking at the study overall: Some COVID-19 samples were acute and others convalescent; all came from the United States, Italy and Spain.

Germline loops: CDR1 MNHNS, CDR2 SASEGT. V shed 0 bases, J shed 4 bases, and the junction held 2 bases outside the gene matches. The CDR3 extends over 14 amino acids. Measured with immunoSEQ multiplex PCR; TCRdb has only the in-frame clones, and not every one. The sample lists around 250,000 clones, around 86% occurring once. Sequencing was done on a sample of PBMCs or T cells enriched from blood (not recorded which). This clonotype originated in a man aged 18 to 30 who had recovered from COVID-19. The V call is TRBV6-1, the J call TRBJ1-2; 7 nucleotides align to TRBD1. DNA of the CDR3: TGTGCCAGCAGTGAAGCGACAGGGCTCTATGGCTACACCTTC. This encodes CASSEATGLYGYTF.